This T cell receptor beta chain was recovered during a study of regulatory T cells in long-lasting Graves disease. The CDR3 sequence is 12 residues long. Deletions cut 6 bases from V and 2 bases from J, with 7 bases between. Per germline, CDR1 MNHEY and CDR2 SMNVEV (reference sequence). Note on this clonotype: Its antigen is unknown. It may be a read error: a sequence one base away is much more abundant. Because it lacks the conserved phenylalanine or tryptophan at the end, this CDR3 is likely a read error.

Study outcomes and limitations: Persistent disease was associated with favored TRBV28 usage and with favored use of TRBJ1-2 and TRBJ2-5. Persistent cases of Graves' showed reduced TCR diversity relative to newly diagnosed patients.

Arm-PCR with iRepertoire HTBI primers amplified the CDR3 regions for these TCR beta libraries. TCRdb reanalysed the multiplex PCR reads using MiXCR and keeps one entry per CDR3 protein. The repertoire holds about 400,000 distinct CDR3 sequences, 15% to 20% seen once, with 20% in the top ten. The sample's time point: newly diagnosed GD, antithyroid drugs for less than 3 months. Preparation of the TCR library used RNA extracted from PBMCs. The data also belong to a second study, concerning T cells in Graves' hyperthyroidism and ophthalmopathy.

The receptor was isolated from a woman aged 18-29 years with Graves disease. Specimen: peripheral blood mononuclear cells (PBMCs), collected at new diagnosis, from a patient treated with antithyroid drugs. The chain employs TRBV27 and TRBJ1-1; D is unclear. DNA for the CDR3: TGTGCCAGCAGGGTTGGAAACACTGAAGCTTTCCTT. Its translation: CASRVGNTEAFL.